Each of the 20 T cell receptor beta chains below was sequenced from the same sample in a study of T cells after yellow fever vaccination (dated by TCRdb to between 2019 and 2020). The sample's treatment or condition label is to be understood as: live attenuated yellow fever vaccine strain. The library came from 5' RACE. Sequenced using an Illumina NovaSeq 6000. The public reads were run again by TCRdb, first through fastp at Q25 and then through MiXCR, and only productive beta chains were kept. Rows with a matching CDR3 protein are joined into one entry that keeps the most common DNA and genes. The sample contains about 320,000 distinct CDR3 sequences, about 11% of them found a single time. About 3.3% of the sample is taken by the ten largest. The source was CD4+ T cells sorted from PBMCs, collected 45 days after the yellow fever booster vaccination. The receptors here all came from a man aged 18-30 years who received the YFV17D yellow fever vaccine.

The CDR3 sequence is CASSSRTGPSFF. The CDR3 DNA reads TGTGCCAGCAGCTCCCGGACAGGCCCGTCGTTTTTT. The V and J genes are TRBV5-6 and TRBJ1-4, with 7 bases aligning to TRBD1. The germline V gene encodes CDR1 SGHDT and CDR2 YYEEEE. The V segment lost 3 bases and the J segment 16 bases; nucleotides outside the gene matches: 9. This CDR3 spans 12 amino acids.

CDR3 nucleotide sequence: TGTGCCAGCAGTTCGGGGGGGCCAGGCAATGAGCAGTTCTTC. It codes for CASSSGGPGNEQFF. The rearrangement links TRBV28 to TRBJ2-1, with 8 bases matching TRBD2. This CDR3 comprises 14 residues. J gave up 6 bases and V 4 bases, and 5 bases lay outside the gene matches. Germline CDR1 and CDR2: MDHEN and SYDVKM.

The chain uses TRBV20-1 and TRBJ2-1; TRBD1 agrees at 8 bases. CDR1 is DFQATT, CDR2 SNEGSKA, per germline (reference sequence). The CDR3 sequence is 13 residues long. Trimming took 4 bases from V and 8 from J; bases not matched to a gene: 7. The CDR3 reads CSATDRGYYEQFF. CDR3 nucleotides: TGCAGTGCTACCGACAGGGGATACTATGAGCAGTTCTTC.

V and J are TRBV5-1 and TRBJ2-5, with D possibly matching TRBD2 (6 bases). Looked up from germline, CDR1 is SGHRS and CDR2 is YFSETQ. V was pared by 4 bases and J by 3 bases, with 13 bases between. CDR3 size: 14 residues. CDR3 nucleotides: TGCGCCAGCAGCCGCCGGGGGAGCAAAGAGACCCAGTACTTC. Protein product: CASSRRGSKETQYF.

This sequence joins TRBV7-2 and TRBJ1-3; 9 positions match TRBD1. This CDR3 has 15 amino acids. CDR1 and CDR2 (germline): SGHTA, FQGNSA. Trimming at V came to 5 bases and at J to 4 bases, leaving 6 bases not matched to a gene. As DNA, the CDR3 is TGTGCCAGCAGCGTCGACAGGGGGTTGGGAAACACCATATATTTT. Its translation: CASSVDRGLGNTIYF.

V and J are TRBV5-1 and TRBJ1-2; no definite D call. The V gene's germline CDR1 is SGHRS and CDR2 YFSETQ. This CDR3 is 16 amino acids long. Trimming stripped 0 bases from V and 8 bases from J, with 20 bases between. CDR3 nucleotides: TGCGCCAGCAGCTTGGTTCTTGCCTATCCGCTTGAGGGCTACACCTTC. This gives the protein CASSLVLAYPLEGYTF. The full variable domain, in which reference TRBV5-1 and TRBJ1-2 provide the parts outside the CDR3, is KAGVTQTPRYLIKTRGQQVTLSCSPISGHRSVSWYQQTPGQGLQFLFEYFSETQRNKGNFPGRFSGRQFSNSRSEMNVSTLELGDSALYLCASSLVLAYPLEGYTFGSGTRLTVV.

This clonotype was seen only a few times. V and J are TRBV18 and TRBJ2-2; D remains ambiguous. Looked up from germline, CDR1 is KGHSH and CDR2 is LQKENI. The CDR3 sequence is 16 residues long. Trimming left V 0 bases short and J 2 bases short, with 10 bases between. Written as DNA, the CDR3 is TGTGCCAGCTCACCACCGATCAGGCCCAACACCGGGGAGCTGTTTTTT. This encodes CASSPPIRPNTGELFF.

Regarding this clonotype: A much more abundant neighbour one base away suggests this may be a read error. The rearrangement joins TRBV6-2 or TRBV6-3 to TRBJ2-7, with 9 bases aligning to TRBD2. Per the germline V gene, CDR1 is MNHEY and CDR2 is SVGEGT. This CDR3 spans 14 amino acids. The CDR3 protein is CAGRLAENSYEQYV. Here the CDR3 DNA reads TGTGCCGGCAGACTAGCGGAAAACTCCTACGAGCAGTACGTC.

The sample holds a few counts of this clonotype. The J gene is TRBJ1-3, the V gene TRBV12-3 or TRBV12-4; 8 nucleotides align to TRBD1. V was pared by 6 bases and J by 4 bases, with 5 bases of the junction left unmatched. The CDR3 sequence is 14 residues long. The CDR3 here is CASRLTGAGNTIYF. The CDR3 nucleotides are TGTGCCAGCAGGTTGACAGGGGCGGGAAACACCATATATTTT.

The V gene is TRBV5-1, the J gene TRBJ2-1; a possible D gene is TRBD2 (7 bases). The CDR3 loop spans 15 amino acids. The V gene's germline CDR1 is SGHRS and CDR2 YFSETQ. The V gene lost 2 bases and the J gene lost 9 bases, with 18 bases spanning the gap. The CDR3 sequence: CASSFMGGPRIEQFF. The CDR3 DNA sequence: TGCGCCAGCAGCTTCATGGGGGGGCCCCGTATTGAGCAGTTCTTC. The variable domain in full, with the rest retrieved from reference TRBV5-1 and TRBJ2-1, is KAGVTQTPRYLIKTRGQQVTLSCSPISGHRSVSWYQQTPGQGLQFLFEYFSETQRNKGNFPGRFSGRQFSNSRSEMNVSTLELGDSALYLCASSFMGGPRIEQFFGPGTRLTVL.

The chain is built from TRBV5-1 and TRBJ2-6; D may match TRBD1 or TRBD2 (5 bases each). The CDR3 has 19 residues. V was clipped by 2 bases and J by 2 bases, with 20 bases between them. The germline V gene has CDR1 SGHRS and CDR2 YFSETQ. CDR3 nucleotides: TGCGCCAGCAGCTTAGTAGTCGTAGGGGACCTCCCTGGGGCCAACGTCCTGACTTTC. Its protein is CASSLVVVGDLPGANVLTF.

The rearrangement joins TRBV2 to TRBJ1-1; the D is unclear. The germline V and J ends were trimmed by 7 bases and 9 bases, with 18 bases remaining between them. The CDR3 is 13 residues long. Looked up from germline, CDR1 is SNHLY and CDR2 is FYNNEI. The CDR3 bases are TGTGCCAGCATTCGGTCGGAGGAAAGTAAAGCTTTCTTT. Its protein product is CASIRSEESKAFF.

The chain joins TRBV9 to TRBJ2-5, with TRBD2 matching over 8 bases. The CDR3 length is 14 residues. V lost 0 bases and J lost 5; bases outside the gene matches: 3. Germline CDR1 is SGDLS and CDR2 is YYNGEE. CDR3 nucleotide sequence: TGTGCCAGCAGCGTAGCGGGGGGGCCTGAGACCCAGTACTTC. Protein sequence: CASSVAGGPETQYF.

V and J are TRBV5-1 and TRBJ2-7, with 9 bases lining up with TRBD1. The CDR3 has 16 amino acids. Per germline, CDR1 SGHRS and CDR2 YFSETQ. The V and J ends lost 4 bases and 0 bases, in that order; junction bases with no gene match: 8. The CDR3 loop reads CASSATGTGSSYEQYF. The CDR3 region has the DNA TGCGCCAGCAGCGCCACCGGGACAGGGAGCTCCTACGAGCAGTACTTC.

About this clonotype itself: The junction departs from germline at one end; a sequencing error may be responsible. The V gene is TRBV7-3, the J gene TRBJ2-1, with TRBD2 identical over 9 bases. The CDR3 spans 21 residues. CDR1 is SGHTA, CDR2 FQGTGA, per germline. CDR3 nucleotides: TGTGCCATCAGCCTGCAAAGGAGGGAGCGGGGGGCCCCCAGCTCCTACAATGAGCAGTTCTTC. It specifies CAISLQRRERGAPSSYNEQFF. Using reference TRBV7-3 and TRBJ2-1 for the parts outside the CDR3, the full variable domain is GAGVSQTPSNKVTEKGKYVELRCDPISGHTALYWYRQSLGQGPEFLIYFQGTGAADDSGLPNDRFFAVRPEGSVSTLKIQRTERGDSAVYLCAISLQRRERGAPSSYNEQFFGPGTRLTVL.

This clonotype was seen more than once but under ten times. The V gene is TRBV4-1, the J gene TRBJ2-5; 10 nucleotides align to TRBD2. CDR1 is MGHRA and CDR2 is YSYEKL in the germline V gene. The trim removed 0 bases at V and 4 bases at J, leaving 5 bases unmatched. This CDR3 contains 16 residues. The CDR3 is CASSQERSSGGETQYF. CDR3 bases: TGCGCCAGCAGCCAAGAAAGATCTAGCGGGGGAGAGACCCAGTACTTC.

The table lists this clonotype with a few counts. The chain employs TRBV6-2 or TRBV6-3 and TRBJ1-2, with D perhaps matching TRBD1 (5 bases). CDR1 and CDR2 (germline): MNHEY, SVGEGT. This CDR3 comprises 13 residues. Trimming took off 5 bases at V and 8 bases at J, with 15 bases between the two ends. The CDR3 loop is CASSRFGGSGYTF. DNA of the CDR3: TGTGCCAGCAGTCGATTCGGGGGGAGCGGCTACACCTTC.

The chain employs TRBV10-3 and TRBJ2-3; 9 bases fit TRBD1. Trimming cost V 10 bases and J 6 bases; bases outside gene matches: 8. There are 13 residues in the CDR3. The germline gives CDR1 ENHRY, CDR2 SYGVKD. The CDR3 spells CASGDRESDTQYF. The CDR3, as DNA: TGTGCCAGCGGGGACAGGGAATCCGATACGCAGTATTTT.

The gene calls are TRBV7-2 and TRBJ2-1; D perhaps matches TRBD1 (6 bases). Trimming stripped 5 bases from V and 2 bases from J, with 16 bases between. Germline V gene lookup returns CDR1 SGHTA and CDR2 FQGNSA. The CDR3 loop spans 16 amino acids. The CDR3 DNA reads TGTGCCAGCAGCGAAGGACAGAGATCGCCCTACAATGAGCAGTTCTTC. This sequence encodes CASSEGQRSPYNEQFF.

The chain carries TRBV5-1 and TRBJ2-5; D uncertain. V lost 1 base and J lost 2, with 9 bases in between. From germline, CDR1 is SGHRS and CDR2 YFSETQ. The CDR3 sequence is 14 residues long. CDR3 coding DNA: TGCGCCAGCAGCTTGAGAGCGAGACAAGAGACCCAGTACTTC. Translating it yields CASSLRARQETQYF. Looking up the rest from reference TRBV5-1 and TRBJ2-5 gives the full variable domain: KAGVTQTPRYLIKTRGQQVTLSCSPISGHRSVSWYQQTPGQGLQFLFEYFSETQRNKGNFPGRFSGRQFSNSRSEMNVSTLELGDSALYLCASSLRARQETQYFGPGTRLLVL.